Following are 17 T cell receptor beta chains from one sample sequenced in a study of blood T cell repertoires in COVID-19. Profiled with immunoSEQ multiplex PCR; TCRdb holds only in-frame clones, not every one. The data show around 100,000 clones, with roughly 90% seen just once and 2.1% held by the top ten. What was sequenced was peripheral blood. Source of these receptors: a man aged 50-59 years with active COVID-19.

This chain connects TRBV18 to TRBJ1-1; the D is unclear. The CDR3 loop spans 12 amino acids. Germline CDR1 is KGHSH and CDR2 is LQKENI. V shed 6 bases and J shed 0 bases, with 5 bases lying between them. Here the CDR3 DNA reads TGTGCCAGCTCCCAGATGAACACTGAAGCTTTCTTT. It yields the protein CASSQMNTEAFF.

The chain uses TRBV4-1 and TRBJ1-5; 7 nucleotides match TRBD1. The CDR3 length is 14 residues. From germline, CDR1 is MGHRA and CDR2 YSYEKL. Germline trimming cut 2 bases from V and 3 bases from J; bases unmatched to any gene: 1. The CDR3 nucleotides are TGCGCCAGCAGCCAAACAGGGGCCAATCAGCCCCAGCATTTT. Amino acids: CASSQTGANQPQHF.

V usage is TRBV18 and J usage is TRBJ1-4, with 9 bases that match TRBD1. With 3 bases clipped from V and 5 bases from J, the junction kept 7 bases outside the gene matches. This CDR3 region has 16 residues. Germline V CDR1 and CDR2: KGHSH, LQKENI. Written as DNA, the CDR3 is TGTGCCAGCTCACCTTATCGGACAGGGGAGAATGAAAAACTGTTTTTT. It codes for CASSPYRTGENEKLFF. The full variable domain, with the rest looked up from reference TRBV18 and TRBJ1-4, is NAGVMQNPRHLVRRRGQEARLRCSPMKGHSHVYWYRQLPEEGLKFMVYLQKENIIDESGMPKERFSAEFPKEGPSILRIQQVVRGDSAAYFCASSPYRTGENEKLFFGSGTQLSVL.

The chain carries TRBV6-4 and TRBJ2-7; 7 bases fit TRBD1. This CDR3 is built from 13 residues. In germline, CDR1 is MRHNA, CDR2 SNTAGT. Trimming cost V 10 bases and J 3 bases; bases outside gene matches: 9. CDR3 in DNA: TGTGCCATTCCACGGGACAGAAACTACGAGCAGTACGTC. Its translation is CAIPRDRNYEQYV.

Only a few counts were recorded for this clone. The chain is built from TRBV19 and TRBJ1-1; weak D call: TRBD1 (5 bases). With 3 bases removed from V and 5 bases from J, the gap between germline ends came to 10 bases. The CDR3 has 13 amino acids. Germline V gene data show CDR1 as LNHDA and CDR2 as SQIVND (reference sequence). The CDR3 DNA reads TGTGCCAGTAGTATTTCCCGACAGACTGAAGCTTTCTTT. Protein sequence: CASSISRQTEAFF.

Worth noting for this clone: A junction boundary mismatches the germline segment, possibly from a read error. The chain has TRBV19 and TRBJ2-5; 7 bases fit TRBD2. This CDR3 is 15 amino acids long. CDR1 is LNHDA and CDR2 is SQIVND in the germline V gene (reference sequence). The chain's CDR3 is CASSMRAGPEETQYF. The CDR3 nucleotides are TGTGCCAGTAGTATGAGAGCGGGACCAGAAGAAACCCAGTACTTC.

V usage is TRBV12-5 and J usage is TRBJ2-1; TRBD2 matches at 9 bases. The germline V gene encodes CDR1 LGHNT and CDR2 FRNRAP. This CDR3 has 19 residues. V lost 0 bases and J lost 4; bases outside the gene matches: 13. DNA of the CDR3: TGTGCTAGTGGTTTGGTACTCCTGGAGATAGCGGGGGAGTACAATGAGCAGTTCTTC. Translation: CASGLVLLEIAGEYNEQFF. Looking up the rest from reference TRBV12-5 and TRBJ2-1 gives the full variable domain: DARVTQTPRHKVTEMGQEVTMRCQPILGHNTVFWYRQTMMQGLELLAYFRNRAPLDDSGMPKDRFSAEMPDATLATLKIQPSEPRDSAVYFCASGLVLLEIAGEYNEQFFGPGTRLTVL.

The rearrangement joins TRBV30 to TRBJ1-4; D is uncertain. Germline-derived CDR1 and CDR2 are GTSNPN and SVGIG (reference sequence). Trimming shortened V by 4 bases and J by 4 bases, and 7 bases separated the two germline ends. The CDR3 totals 12 residues. The CDR3 spells CAWTGLNEKLFF. The DNA for the CDR3 is TGTGCCTGGACAGGTCTTAATGAAAAACTGTTTTTT.

This rearrangement joins TRBV28 to TRBJ1-5, with a tentative D call TRBD1 (5 bases). The length of the CDR3 is 15 residues. The V gene's germline CDR1 is MDHEN and CDR2 SYDVKM. The germline V and J ends were trimmed by 7 bases and 2 bases, with 15 bases remaining between them. The CDR3 loop is CASMTASSGNQPQHF. In DNA, the CDR3 is TGTGCCAGCATGACAGCCTCCTCGGGCAATCAGCCCCAGCATTTT.

The chain links TRBV27 to TRBJ2-1, with D possibly matching TRBD1 (6 bases). Germline V gene lookup returns CDR1 MNHEY and CDR2 SMNVEV (reference sequence). The CDR3 is 16 amino acids. V lost 4 bases to trimming and J lost 0 bases, with 13 bases between them. The CDR3 spells CASSYQGPSSYNEQFF. The DNA for the CDR3 is TGTGCCAGCAGTTATCAGGGGCCGAGCTCCTACAATGAGCAGTTCTTC.

The CDR3 DNA sequence: TGTGCCAGTAGTATGAGACAGGGGCGATATGGCTACACCTTC. Translated, it gives CASSMRQGRYGYTF. The chain uses TRBV19 and TRBJ1-2, with 8 bases lining up with TRBD1. The CDR3 spans 14 residues. Trimming removed 3 bases from V and 5 bases from J; junction bases left unmatched: 5. The germline gives CDR1 LNHDA, CDR2 SQIVND (reference sequence).

CDR3 protein: CASSHREVNTEAFF. CDR3 nucleotide sequence: TGTGCCAGCAGCCACAGGGAAGTTAACACTGAAGCTTTCTTT. The chain employs TRBV7-8 and TRBJ1-1; tentatively, D is TRBD1 (6 bases). The V gene lost 5 bases and the J gene lost 2 bases, with 12 bases spanning the gap. Germline V gene lookup returns CDR1 SGHVS and CDR2 FQNEAQ. The CDR3 extends over 14 amino acids. Supplemented by reference TRBV7-8 and TRBJ1-1, the full variable domain reads GAGVSQSPRYKVAKRGQDVALRCDPISGHVSLFWYQQALGQGPEFLTYFQNEAQLDKSGLPSDRFFAERPEGSVSTLKIQRTQQEDSAVYLCASSHREVNTEAFFGQGTRLTVV.

This clone was detected once. V usage is TRBV7-8 and J usage is TRBJ1-5; the D is unclear. The ends were cut back, 1 base at V and 0 bases at J, with 16 bases in the middle. CDR1 and CDR2 (germline): SGHVS, FQNEAQ. The CDR3 is 18 residues long. This CDR3 is CASSLVVRLQYSNQPQHF. In DNA, the CDR3 is TGTGCCAGCAGCTTAGTGGTTCGGCTACAGTATAGCAATCAGCCCCAGCATTTT.

The rearrangement uses TRBV10-3 and TRBJ1-2; 11 bases agree with TRBD1. CDR1 and CDR2 (germline): ENHRY, SYGVKD. This CDR3 contains 16 residues. V shed 4 bases and J 2 bases; nucleotides not matched to a gene: 6. The chain's CDR3 is CAISGARTGGNYGYTF. The CDR3 coding sequence is TGTGCCATCAGTGGCGCTAGGACAGGGGGCAACTATGGCTACACCTTC.

This rearrangement joins TRBV5-4 to TRBJ1-1, with TRBD1 as a possible D gene (6 bases). The V gene's germline CDR1 is SGHNT and CDR2 YYREEE (reference sequence). CDR3 length: 15 residues. V lost 4 bases, J lost 0 bases, and 13 bases lay in between. This chain's CDR3 is CASSTWTVLNTEAFF. The CDR3 coding sequence is TGTGCCAGCAGCACGTGGACAGTCCTGAACACTGAAGCTTTCTTT.

This chain uses TRBV12-3 or TRBV12-4 with TRBJ2-3, with 8 bases lining up with TRBD2. Trimming at V came to 7 bases and at J to 0 bases, leaving 0 bases not matched to a gene. The CDR3 length is 13 residues. The CDR3 coding sequence is TGTGCCAGCAAGCGGGGGAGCACAGATACGCAGTATTTT. Protein product: CASKRGSTDTQYF.

The chain combines TRBV10-3 with TRBJ2-1, with TRBD2 matching over 12 bases. This CDR3 region has 14 residues. CDR1 is ENHRY, CDR2 SYGVKD, per germline. J was trimmed by 5 bases and V by 9 bases; bases with no gene match: 5. CDR3 residues: CAIGLAGKNNEQFF. CDR3 DNA: TGTGCCATTGGACTAGCGGGGAAAAACAATGAGCAGTTCTTC.